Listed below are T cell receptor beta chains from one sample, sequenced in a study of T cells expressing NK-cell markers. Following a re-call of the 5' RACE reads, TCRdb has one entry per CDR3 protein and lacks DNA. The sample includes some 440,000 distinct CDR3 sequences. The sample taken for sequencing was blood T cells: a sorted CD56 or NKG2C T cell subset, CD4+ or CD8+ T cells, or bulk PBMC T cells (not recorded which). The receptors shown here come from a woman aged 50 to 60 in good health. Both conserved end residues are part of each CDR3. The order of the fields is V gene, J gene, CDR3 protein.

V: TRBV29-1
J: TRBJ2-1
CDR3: CSVDRSYNEQFF

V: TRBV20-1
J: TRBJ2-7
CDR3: CSARDRDRYYEQYF

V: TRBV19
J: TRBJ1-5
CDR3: CASSMGGRGGQPQHF

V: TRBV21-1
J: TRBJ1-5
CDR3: CASSKQGHRWDQPQHF

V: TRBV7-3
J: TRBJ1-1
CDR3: CASSPDPSRNTEAFF

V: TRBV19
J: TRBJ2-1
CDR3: CASSAGASGAEQFF

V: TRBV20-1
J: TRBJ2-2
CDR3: CSARAGGPLTGELFF

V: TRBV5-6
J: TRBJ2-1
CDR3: CASSETGQEYNEQFF

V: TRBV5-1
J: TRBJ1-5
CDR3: CASSETGGDQPQHF

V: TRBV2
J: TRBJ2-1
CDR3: CASIGLRLGNEQFF

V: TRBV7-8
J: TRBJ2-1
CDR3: CASSSAGTSGIYNEQFF

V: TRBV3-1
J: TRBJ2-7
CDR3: CASSAGVDEQYF

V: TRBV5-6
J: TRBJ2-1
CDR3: CASSPWTDYNEQFF

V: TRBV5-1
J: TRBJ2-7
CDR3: CASSYTGVGEQYF

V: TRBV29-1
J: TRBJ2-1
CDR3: CSVLRPVMDEQFF

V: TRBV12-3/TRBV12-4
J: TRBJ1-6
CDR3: CASSLSLGSPLHF

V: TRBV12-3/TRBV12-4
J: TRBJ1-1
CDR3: CASSPPQGLLSANTEAFF

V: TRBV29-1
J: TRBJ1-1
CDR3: CSVVLSGTGRMNTEAFF

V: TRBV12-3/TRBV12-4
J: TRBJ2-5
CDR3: CASSFSGTSGQETQYF

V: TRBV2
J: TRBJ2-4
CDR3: CASSEYIGIQYF

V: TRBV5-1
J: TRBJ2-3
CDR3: CASSLGGGTDTQYF

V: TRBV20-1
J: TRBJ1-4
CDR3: CSAISGINEKLFF

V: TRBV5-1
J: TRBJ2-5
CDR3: CASSSSLAGGQETQYF

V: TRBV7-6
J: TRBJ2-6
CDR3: CASSLAPRSANVLTF

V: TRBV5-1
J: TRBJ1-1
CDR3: CASSRTGGTEAFF

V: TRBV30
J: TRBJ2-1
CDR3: CAWRAGTRGSYNEQFF

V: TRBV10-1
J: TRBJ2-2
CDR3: CASSDPSNTGELFF

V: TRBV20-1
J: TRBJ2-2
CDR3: CSAKTLAGANGELFF

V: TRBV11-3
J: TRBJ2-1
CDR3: CASSPGGPLYNEQFF

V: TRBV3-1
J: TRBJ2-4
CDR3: CASSQDPGAQGLAKNIQYF

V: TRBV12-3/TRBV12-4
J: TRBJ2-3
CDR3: CASAGGPNTQYF

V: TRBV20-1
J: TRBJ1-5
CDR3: CSASVGGYSNQPQHF

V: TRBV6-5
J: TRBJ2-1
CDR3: CASSSPRPAGVSWSYNEQFF

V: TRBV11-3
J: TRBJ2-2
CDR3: CASSSGTENTGELFF

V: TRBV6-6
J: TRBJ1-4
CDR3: CASSYPRASTNEKLFF

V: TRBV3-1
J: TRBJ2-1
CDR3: CASSPSHSGSYNEQFF

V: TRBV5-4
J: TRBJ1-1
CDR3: CASSSGTGLPTEAFF

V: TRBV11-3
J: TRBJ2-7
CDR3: CASSLQEKQYF

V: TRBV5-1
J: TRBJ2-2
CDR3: CASSAGQPRTGELFF

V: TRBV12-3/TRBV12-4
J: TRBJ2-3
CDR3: CASTPGQGARDTQYF

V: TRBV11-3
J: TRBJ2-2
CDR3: CASTTRTSGGTGELFF

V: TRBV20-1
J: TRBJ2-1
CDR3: CSVIAGVYEQFF